Below, 19 T cell receptor beta chains from the same sample are listed, as sequenced in a study of molecular identifiers for immune sequencing clone quantification. TCRdb re-derived calls from the PCR reads in MiXCR, one entry per CDR3 protein. Among just under 650,000 distinct CDR3 sequences listed, roughly 21% were seen once. The sequencing sample was made of naive CD8+ T cells from blood, with Jurkat cell RNA spiked in. Subset given: FACS-sorted CD8+CD4-CCR7+CD45RA+ naive T cells. The receptors shown here come from a human donor in good health. Some libraries in this study had Jurkat cell RNA spiked in.

The J gene is TRBJ1-3, the V gene TRBV19; D is undetermined. The V end was cut by 7 bases, the J end by 4 bases, with 17 bases between. This CDR3 region has 15 residues. Germline CDR1 and CDR2: LNHDA and SQIVND (reference sequence). Here the CDR3 reads CASIAPTTQGNTIYF. The DNA for the CDR3 is TGTGCCAGTATCGCCCCGACAACGCAAGGAAACACCATATATTTT.

A remark on this clonotype: A much larger clone sits a single nucleotide away, making a read error possible. The CDR3 sequence is CASSFPDRGYTGELLF. The CDR3 DNA reads as TGTGCCAGCAGCTTCCCGGACCGCGGATACACCGGGGAGCTGCTTTTT. V usage is TRBV7-9 and J usage is TRBJ2-2, with D possibly matching TRBD2 (5 bases). CDR1 is SEHNR and CDR2 is FQNEAQ in the germline V gene (reference sequence). The CDR3 has 16 residues.

The sample holds a few counts of this clonotype. The chain uses TRBV27 and TRBJ1-2; D possibly corresponds to TRBD1 (6 bases). Trimming took 6 bases from V and 4 from J, leaving 18 bases between them. Germline lookup yields CDR1 MNHEY and CDR2 SMNVEV (reference sequence). The CDR3 has 15 amino acids. DNA of the CDR3: TGTGCCAGCAGCCCCCGGGGGGGGGCTCGCTATGGCTACACCTTC. It encodes CASSPRGGARYGYTF.

In this sample, this clonotype turned up many times. The chain employs TRBV4-2 and TRBJ1-4; tentative D call: TRBD1 (6 bases). The V gene's germline CDR1 is LGHNA and CDR2 YNFKEQ. There are 15 residues in the CDR3. The germline V and J ends were trimmed by 1 base and 10 bases, with 16 bases remaining between them. The CDR3 bases are TGTGCCAGCAGCCAAGTCGGGGGCACCATTGGAAAACTGTTTTTT. Protein sequence: CASSQVGGTIGKLFF.

This clonotype was recorded at least ten times. The V and J genes are TRBV20-1 and TRBJ1-6; D not resolved. The CDR3 runs 14 residues. Germline CDR1 and CDR2: DFQATT and SNEGSKA (reference sequence). V lost 6 bases to trimming and J lost 7 bases, with 16 bases between them. Here the CDR3 DNA reads TGCAGTGCCACCTCCGACCGAGGGAATTCACCCCTCCACTTT. Encoded protein: CSATSDRGNSPLHF.

This clonotype was recorded at least ten times. This sequence joins TRBV4-1 and TRBJ2-3; D gene ambiguous. Trimming removed 0 bases from V and 3 bases from J, with 10 bases in between. CDR3 length: 15 amino acids. Looked up from germline, CDR1 is MGHRA and CDR2 is YSYEKL. The CDR3 bases are TGCGCCAGCAGCCAAGATGAATTACGGACAGATACGCAGTATTTT. Amino acids: CASSQDELRTDTQYF.

This clonotype was seen at least ten times. DNA of the CDR3: TGTGCCAGCAGTTTGTTACAGGGCACCACTGAAGCTTTCTTT. The encoded protein is CASSLLQGTTEAFF. V gene TRBV28 combines with J gene TRBJ1-1; D is perhaps TRBD1 (6 bases). Trimming shortened V by 3 bases and J by 4 bases, and 12 bases separated the two germline ends. The CDR3 is 14 residues long. The germline CDR1 and CDR2 sequences are MDHEN and SYDVKM.

This clonotype was found many times. V usage is TRBV5-1 and J usage is TRBJ1-2; D unresolved. Trimming removed 1 base from V and 4 bases from J, with 17 bases in between. This CDR3 region has 16 residues. Germline V gives CDR1 SGHRS, CDR2 YFSETQ. CDR3: CASSLIESQAIYGYTF. The CDR3 nucleotides are TGCGCCAGCAGCTTGATCGAGAGCCAAGCAATCTATGGCTACACCTTC.

This clonotype was observed at least ten times. The chain employs TRBV6-2 or TRBV6-3 and TRBJ2-7, with D possibly TRBD1 on 6 matching bases. The CDR3 length is 14 residues. Germline V gives CDR1 MNHEY, CDR2 SVGEGT. V gave up 6 bases and J gave up 6 bases, with 18 bases separating them. The CDR3 sequence: CASRNRDRLGEQYF. As DNA, the CDR3 is TGTGCCAGCAGAAACAGGGACCGCCTAGGCGAGCAGTACTTC.

The genes are TRBV7-8 and TRBJ2-5, with D maybe TRBD2 (6 bases). V was shortened by 2 bases and J by 1 base, with 26 bases between the two germline ends. The CDR3 loop spans 20 amino acids. Germline CDR1 SGHVS, CDR2 FQNEAQ. This CDR3 is CASSLPRPGVGEFAQETQYF. For the CDR3, the DNA is TGTGCCAGCAGCTTACCCCGCCCGGGAGTGGGGGAGTTTGCCCAAGAGACCCAGTACTTC.

This clonotype was found a few times. V usage is TRBV5-6 and J usage is TRBJ2-3, with 12 bases that match TRBD2. The germline V gene has CDR1 SGHDT and CDR2 YYEEEE. The CDR3 length is 17 residues. After removal of 4 bases from V and 2 bases from J, the junction contained 8 bases not matched to a gene. This chain's CDR3 is CASSRLAGDPFTDTQYF. DNA of the CDR3: TGTGCCAGCAGCCGACTAGCGGGGGACCCTTTCACAGATACGCAGTATTTT.

The chain uses TRBV6-5 and TRBJ2-7; 8 bases map to TRBD2. V trimming: 4 bases; J trimming: 2 bases; junction bases outside the gene matches: 16. This CDR3 has 18 residues. Germline assignment: CDR1 MNHEY and CDR2 SVGAGI. The CDR3 here is CASSSRGGTNPIPYEQYF. The CDR3 DNA is TGTGCCAGCAGTTCCCGGGGGGGAACGAACCCTATTCCCTACGAGCAGTACTTC.

On this clonotype itself: Since a much larger clone is just one base distant, this may be a read error. The chain recombines TRBV4-3 with TRBJ1-2; 9 nucleotides align to TRBD1. Unmatched junction bases numbered 2, after V lost 0 bases and J lost 0 bases. The CDR3 is 16 residues long. In germline, CDR1 is LGHNA, CDR2 YSLEER. CDR3 nucleotide sequence: TGCGCCAGCAGCCAAGATACAGGGGGCGCTAACTATGGCTACACCTTC. Its protein product is CASSQDTGGANYGYTF.

This clonotype was observed many times. The chain uses TRBV28 and TRBJ2-2; tentatively, D is TRBD2 (5 bases). Per the germline V gene, CDR1 is MDHEN and CDR2 is SYDVKM. This CDR3 has 17 residues. Trimming removed 3 bases at V and 7 bases at J, with 21 bases between. The CDR3 DNA reads as TGTGCCAGCAGTTTTGGATTGGGTCTCGGAGGAATCGGGGAGCTGTTTTTT. It encodes CASSFGLGLGGIGELFF.

There are many counts of this clonotype. The CDR3 protein is CASSYAINQPQHF. The CDR3 DNA reads TGTGCCAGCAGTTACGCCATAAATCAGCCCCAGCATTTT. This chain uses TRBV6-5 with TRBJ1-5; no firm D call. Germline V gene lookup returns CDR1 MNHEY and CDR2 SVGAGI. This CDR3 has 13 amino acids. Trimming removed 2 bases at V and 4 bases at J, with 6 bases between.

This clonotype was detected many times. The chain links TRBV7-9 to TRBJ1-1; no firm D call. There are 14 residues in the CDR3. V shed 2 bases and J shed 1 base, with 8 bases lying between them. Germline V CDR1 and CDR2: SEHNR, FQNEAQ (reference sequence). Here the CDR3 reads CASSLTASNTEAFF. The CDR3 DNA follows: TGTGCCAGCAGCTTAACAGCCTCGAACACTGAAGCTTTCTTT.

A note on this clonotype: Because it lacks the conserved phenylalanine or tryptophan at the end, this CDR3 is likely a read error. V gene TRBV7-2 combines with J gene TRBJ2-3; 10 positions match TRBD2. The germline V gene has CDR1 SGHTA and CDR2 FQGNSA. The junction had 11 bases not matched to a gene; V was cut back by 3 bases and J by 2 bases. This CDR3 region has 18 residues. CDR3 DNA sequence: TGTGCCAGCAGCTTGGGACGAGCGGGAGGGGGTGTCACAGATACGCAGTATTAT. Translating it yields CASSLGRAGGGVTDTQYY.

The sample holds many counts of this clonotype. The chain has TRBV24-1 and TRBJ2-2; D gene unclear. Germline lookup yields CDR1 KGHDR and CDR2 SFDVKD. CDR3 size: 10 residues. V was cut by 8 bases and J by 5 bases, with 2 bases left in between. CDR3 residues: CATKTGELFF. DNA of the CDR3: TGTGCCACCAAGACCGGGGAGCTGTTTTTT.

This clonotype was picked up many times. The V call is TRBV27, the J call TRBJ2-7; tentative D call: TRBD1 (5 bases). Germline lookup yields CDR1 MNHEY and CDR2 SMNVEV (reference sequence). The V gene lost 2 bases and the J gene lost 2 bases, with 7 bases spanning the gap. This CDR3 is 13 amino acids long. Written as DNA, the CDR3 is TGTGCCAGCAGTTTAGGCAGGGCCTACGAGCAGTACTTC. This sequence encodes CASSLGRAYEQYF.